This entry features one T cell receptor beta chain sequence. The data stem from a study of CD8+CD57+ T cells in acquired aplastic anemia. Whole-study context: Quantities of DNA derived from sorted CD4+ and CD8+ cells averaged around 3.2 ug.

Using genomic DNA as the template, TCR beta VDJ and CDR3 profiling was carried out. TCRdb re-called the reads through MiXCR, storing one row per CDR3 protein. Counted here are 270,000 or so distinct CDR3 sequences, 82% occurring once; the ten biggest clones make up over 35%. Patients chosen for sequencing had CD8+CD57+ cells that had expanded, as shown by flow cytometry. Germline CDR1 and CDR2: SGHDT and YYEEEE. V lost 1 base to trimming and J lost 2 bases, with 10 bases between them. The CDR3 consists of 14 residues. This clonotype was obtained from a human donor with aplastic anemia. The sample consisted of sorted CD4+, CD8+, or CD8+CD57+ T cells (not recorded which) from PBMCs. This chain joins TRBV5-6 and TRBJ2-7; D is possibly TRBD1 or TRBD2 (5 bases each). The CDR3 DNA follows: TGTGCCAGCAGCTTGCGGGACGTAGCCTACGAGCAGTACTTC. It is translated as CASSLRDVAYEQYF. Filled out from reference TRBV5-6 and TRBJ2-7, the complete variable domain reads DAGVTQSPTHLIKTRGQQVTLRCSPKSGHDTVSWYQQALGQGPQFIFQYYEEEERQRGNFPDRFSGHQFPNYSSELNVNALLLGDSALYLCASSLRDVAYEQYFGPGTRLTVT.